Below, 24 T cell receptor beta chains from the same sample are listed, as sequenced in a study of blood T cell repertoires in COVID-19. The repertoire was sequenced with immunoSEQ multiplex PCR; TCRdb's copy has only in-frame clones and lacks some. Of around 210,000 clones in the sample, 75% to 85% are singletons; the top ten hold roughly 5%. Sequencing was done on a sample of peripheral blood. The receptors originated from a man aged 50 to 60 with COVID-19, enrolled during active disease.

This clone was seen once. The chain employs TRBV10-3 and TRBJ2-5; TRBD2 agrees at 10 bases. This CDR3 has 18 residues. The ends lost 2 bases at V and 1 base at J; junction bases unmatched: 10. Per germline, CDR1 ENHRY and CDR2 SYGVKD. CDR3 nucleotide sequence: TGTGCCATCAGTGAGCCGAGCTGGCTAGCGGGAGCCCAAGAGACCCAGTACTTC. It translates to CAISEPSWLAGAQETQYF.

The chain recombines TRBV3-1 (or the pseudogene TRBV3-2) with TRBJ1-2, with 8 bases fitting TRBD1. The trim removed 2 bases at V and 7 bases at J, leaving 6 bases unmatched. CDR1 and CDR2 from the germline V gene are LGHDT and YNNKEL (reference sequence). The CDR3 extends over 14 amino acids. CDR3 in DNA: TGTGCCAGCAGCCAACGGTCAGGGGGCCTTGGCTACACCTTC. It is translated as CASSQRSGGLGYTF.

CDR3 sequence (DNA): TGTGCCAGCATCATTGAAGGGAGGCGTAATTCACCCCTCCACTTT. Amino acid sequence: CASIIEGRRNSPLHF. V and J are TRBV5-8 and TRBJ1-6; no reliable D call. The CDR3 runs 15 residues. Trimming removed 6 bases from V and 6 bases from J, with 16 bases in between. Per the germline V gene, CDR1 is SGHTS and CDR2 is YDEGEE.

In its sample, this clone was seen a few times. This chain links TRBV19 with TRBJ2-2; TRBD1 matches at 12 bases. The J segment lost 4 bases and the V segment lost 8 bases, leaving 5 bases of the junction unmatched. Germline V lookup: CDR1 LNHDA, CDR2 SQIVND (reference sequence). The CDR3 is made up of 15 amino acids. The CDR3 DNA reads TGTGCCAGTCAGGGACAGGGGGCGAGCACCGGGGAGCTGTTTTTT. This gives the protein CASQGQGASTGELFF.

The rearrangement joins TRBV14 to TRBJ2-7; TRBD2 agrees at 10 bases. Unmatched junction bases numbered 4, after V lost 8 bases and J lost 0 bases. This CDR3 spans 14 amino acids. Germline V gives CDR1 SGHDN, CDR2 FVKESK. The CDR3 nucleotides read TGTGCCAGCGGACGGACTAGCGGCTCCTACGAGCAGTACTTC. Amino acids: CASGRTSGSYEQYF.

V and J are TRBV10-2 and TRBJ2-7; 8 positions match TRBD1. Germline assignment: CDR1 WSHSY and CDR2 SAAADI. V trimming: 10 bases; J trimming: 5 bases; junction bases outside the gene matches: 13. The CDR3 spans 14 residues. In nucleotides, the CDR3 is TGCGCCACCTCGGACAGGGCGAAAACGGACGAGCAGTACTTC. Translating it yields CATSDRAKTDEQYF.

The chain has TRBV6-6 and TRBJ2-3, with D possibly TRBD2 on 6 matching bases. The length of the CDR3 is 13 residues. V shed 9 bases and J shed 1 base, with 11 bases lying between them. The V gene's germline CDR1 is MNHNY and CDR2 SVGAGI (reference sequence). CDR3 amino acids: CASLGGRTDTQYF. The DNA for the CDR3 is TGTGCCAGTCTAGGAGGGCGCACAGATACGCAGTATTTT.

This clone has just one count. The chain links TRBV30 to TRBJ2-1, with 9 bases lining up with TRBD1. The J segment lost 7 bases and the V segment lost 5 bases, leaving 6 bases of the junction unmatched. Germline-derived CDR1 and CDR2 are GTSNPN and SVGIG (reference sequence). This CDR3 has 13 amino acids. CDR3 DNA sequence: TGTGCCTGGCTGACCGGGACAGGGAATGAGCAGTTCTTC. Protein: CAWLTGTGNEQFF.

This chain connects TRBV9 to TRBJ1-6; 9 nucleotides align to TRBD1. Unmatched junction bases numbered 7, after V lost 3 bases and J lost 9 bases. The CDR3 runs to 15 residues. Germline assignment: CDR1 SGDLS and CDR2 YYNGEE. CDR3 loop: CASSAGTGTGSPLHF. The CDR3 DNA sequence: TGTGCCAGCAGCGCGGGGACAGGGACGGGTTCACCCCTCCACTTT.

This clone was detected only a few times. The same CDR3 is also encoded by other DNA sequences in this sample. CDR3 sequence: CASSLAGSSYEQYF. In DNA form, the CDR3 reads TGCGCCAGCAGCTTGGCGGGGAGCTCCTACGAGCAGTACTTC. The chain uses TRBV5-1 and TRBJ2-7, with D possibly matching TRBD2 (5 bases). The CDR3 has 14 residues. CDR1 is SGHRS and CDR2 is YFSETQ in the germline V gene. The V gene lost 0 bases and the J gene lost 0 bases, with 7 bases spanning the gap.

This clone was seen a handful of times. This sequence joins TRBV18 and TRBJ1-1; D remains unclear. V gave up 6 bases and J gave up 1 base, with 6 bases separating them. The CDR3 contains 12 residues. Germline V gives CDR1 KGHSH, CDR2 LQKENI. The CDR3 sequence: CASSAGNTEAFF. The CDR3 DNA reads TGTGCCAGCTCCGCAGGGAACACTGAAGCTTTCTTT.

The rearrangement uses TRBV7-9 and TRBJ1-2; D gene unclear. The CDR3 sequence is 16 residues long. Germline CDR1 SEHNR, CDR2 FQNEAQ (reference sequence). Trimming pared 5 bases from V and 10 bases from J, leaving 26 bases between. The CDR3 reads CASSPIAPGDTMVYTF. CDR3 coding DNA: TGTGCCAGCAGCCCGATAGCGCCCGGGGATACTATGGTCTACACCTTC.

Here the CDR3 DNA reads TGTGCCAGCAGCTCGGACAGGGTGGGGAATGAGCAGTTCTTC. Protein: CASSSDRVGNEQFF. This rearrangement joins TRBV7-2 to TRBJ2-1; 8 bases align to TRBD1. This CDR3 has 14 amino acids. V shed 4 bases, J shed 7 bases, and the junction held 6 bases outside the gene matches. Germline assignment: CDR1 SGHTA and CDR2 FQGNSA.

The CDR3 region has the DNA TGTGCCGGTAGGGCCGGGACAGCTAGCACAGATACGCAGTATTTT. It yields the protein CAGRAGTASTDTQYF. The gene calls are TRBV6-5 and TRBJ2-3; 7 positions agree with TRBD1. CDR3 size: 15 residues. Germline CDR1 MNHEY, CDR2 SVGAGI. V shed 11 bases and J 0 bases; nucleotides not matched to a gene: 11.

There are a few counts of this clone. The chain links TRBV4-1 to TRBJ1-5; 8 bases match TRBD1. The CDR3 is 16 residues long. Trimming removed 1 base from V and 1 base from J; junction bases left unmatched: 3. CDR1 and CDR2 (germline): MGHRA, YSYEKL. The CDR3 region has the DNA TGCGCCAGCAGCCAAGTCAGGGGGCAGAGCAATCAGCCCCAGCATTTT. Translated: CASSQVRGQSNQPQHF.

Written as DNA, the CDR3 is TGTGCCAGCAGTACCGGACGGGGGATAACCAAGATGTGGGATTCACCCCTCCACTTT. It is translated as CASSTGRGITKMWDSPLHF. The V and J genes are TRBV28 and TRBJ1-6, with a tentative D call TRBD1 (5 bases). Trimming stripped 5 bases from V and 8 bases from J, with 28 bases between. This CDR3 is 19 amino acids long. In germline, CDR1 is MDHEN, CDR2 SYDVKM.

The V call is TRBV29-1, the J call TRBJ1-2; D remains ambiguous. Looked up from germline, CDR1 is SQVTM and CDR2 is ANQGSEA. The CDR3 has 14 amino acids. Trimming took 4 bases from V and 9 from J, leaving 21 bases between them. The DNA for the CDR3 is TGCAGCGTTGGAGGTCGCGGTTACGGTATGCGCTACACCTTC. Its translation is CSVGGRGYGMRYTF. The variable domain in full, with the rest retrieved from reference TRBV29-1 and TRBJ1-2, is SAVISQKPSRDICQRGTSLTIQCQVDSQVTMMFWYRQQPGQSLTLIATANQGSEATYESGFVIDKFPISRPNLTFSTLTVSNMSPEDSSIYLCSVGGRGYGMRYTFGSGTRLTVV.

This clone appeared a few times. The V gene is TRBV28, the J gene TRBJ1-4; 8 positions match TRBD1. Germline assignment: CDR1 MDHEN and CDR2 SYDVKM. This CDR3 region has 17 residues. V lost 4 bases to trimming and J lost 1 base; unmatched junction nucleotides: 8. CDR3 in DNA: TGTGCCAGCAGTTCCCGGACAGGGCTCTTAACTAATGAAAAACTGTTTTTT. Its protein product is CASSSRTGLLTNEKLFF.

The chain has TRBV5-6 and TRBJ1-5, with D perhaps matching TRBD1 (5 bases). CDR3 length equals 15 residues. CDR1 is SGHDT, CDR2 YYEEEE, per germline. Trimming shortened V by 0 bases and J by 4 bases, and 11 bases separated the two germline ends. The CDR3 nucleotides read TGTGCCAGCAGCTTGGGGGGCAGGCTGAATCAGCCCCAGCATTTT. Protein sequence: CASSLGGRLNQPQHF.

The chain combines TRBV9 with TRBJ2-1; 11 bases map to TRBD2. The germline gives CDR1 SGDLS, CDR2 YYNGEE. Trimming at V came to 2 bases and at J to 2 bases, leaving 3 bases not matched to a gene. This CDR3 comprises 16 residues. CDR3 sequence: CASSVLAGGPYNEQFF. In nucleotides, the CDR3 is TGTGCCAGCAGCGTTTTAGCGGGGGGGCCCTACAATGAGCAGTTCTTC.

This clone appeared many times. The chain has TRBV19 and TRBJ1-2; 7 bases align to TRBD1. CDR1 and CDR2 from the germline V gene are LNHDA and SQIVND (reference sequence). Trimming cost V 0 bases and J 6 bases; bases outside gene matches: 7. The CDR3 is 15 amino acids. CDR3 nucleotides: TGTGCCAGTAGTATAGATCGGCAGGGGGTGAATGGCTACACCTTC. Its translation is CASSIDRQGVNGYTF.

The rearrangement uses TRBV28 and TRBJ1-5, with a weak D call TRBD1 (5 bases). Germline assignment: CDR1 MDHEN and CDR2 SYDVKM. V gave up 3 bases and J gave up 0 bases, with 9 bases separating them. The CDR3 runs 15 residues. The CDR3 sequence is CASSLGGYSNQPQHF. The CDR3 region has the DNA TGTGCCAGCAGTTTGGGGGGATATAGCAATCAGCCCCAGCATTTT.

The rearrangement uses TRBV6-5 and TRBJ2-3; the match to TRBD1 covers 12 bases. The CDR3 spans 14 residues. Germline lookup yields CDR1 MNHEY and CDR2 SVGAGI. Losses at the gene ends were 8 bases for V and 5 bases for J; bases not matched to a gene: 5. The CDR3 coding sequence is TGTGCCAGCTGCCGGGACAGGGGGCAAGATACGCAGTATTTT. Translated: CASCRDRGQDTQYF.

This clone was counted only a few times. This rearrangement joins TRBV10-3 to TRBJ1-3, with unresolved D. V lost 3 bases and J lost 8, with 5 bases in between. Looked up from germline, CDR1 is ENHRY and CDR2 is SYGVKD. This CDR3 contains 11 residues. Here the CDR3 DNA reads TGTGCCATCAGTGATGCAGACACCATATATTTT. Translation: CAISDADTIYF.